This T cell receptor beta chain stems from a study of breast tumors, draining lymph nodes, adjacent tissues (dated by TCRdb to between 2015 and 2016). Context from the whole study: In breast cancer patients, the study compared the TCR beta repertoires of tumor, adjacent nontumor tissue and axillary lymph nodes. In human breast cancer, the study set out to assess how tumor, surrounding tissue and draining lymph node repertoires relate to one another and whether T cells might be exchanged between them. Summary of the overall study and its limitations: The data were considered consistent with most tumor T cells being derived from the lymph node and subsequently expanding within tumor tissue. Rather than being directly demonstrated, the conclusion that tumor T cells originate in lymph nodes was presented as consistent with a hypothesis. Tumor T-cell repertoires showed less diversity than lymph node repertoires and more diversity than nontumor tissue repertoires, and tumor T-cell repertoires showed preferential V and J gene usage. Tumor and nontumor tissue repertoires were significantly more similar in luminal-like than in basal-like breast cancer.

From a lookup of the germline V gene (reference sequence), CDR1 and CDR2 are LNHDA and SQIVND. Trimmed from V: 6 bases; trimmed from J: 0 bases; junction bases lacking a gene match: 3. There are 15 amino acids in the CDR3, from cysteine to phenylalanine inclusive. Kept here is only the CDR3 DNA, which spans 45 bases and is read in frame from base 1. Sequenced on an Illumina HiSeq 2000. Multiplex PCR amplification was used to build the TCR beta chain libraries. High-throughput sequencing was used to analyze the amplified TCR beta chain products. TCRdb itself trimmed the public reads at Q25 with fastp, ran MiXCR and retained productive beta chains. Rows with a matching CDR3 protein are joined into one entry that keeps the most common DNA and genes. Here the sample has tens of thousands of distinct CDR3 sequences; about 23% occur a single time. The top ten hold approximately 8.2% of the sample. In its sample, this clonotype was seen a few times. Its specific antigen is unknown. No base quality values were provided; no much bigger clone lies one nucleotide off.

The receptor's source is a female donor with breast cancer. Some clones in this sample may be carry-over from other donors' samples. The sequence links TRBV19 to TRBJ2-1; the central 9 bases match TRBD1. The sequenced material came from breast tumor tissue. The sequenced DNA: TGTGCCAGTAGCTGGGGACAGGGCTCCTACAATGAGCAGTTCTTC. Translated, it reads CASSWGQGSYNEQFF.